Below, 19 T cell receptor beta chains from the same sample are listed, as sequenced in a study of shared clonotypes between healthy human individuals. TCRdb keeps only in-frame clones here, not all; method: immunoSEQ multiplex PCR. The sample consists of about 1,800,000 clones, just under 95% of them appearing once. It was CD45RO-negative cells, positively selected for CCR7, that made up naive CD8 cells, with terminally differentiated effector memory CD45RA+ cells excluded. The sequencing input was naive CD8+ T cells sorted from blood. These receptors were obtained from a man younger than 30 in good health.

This clone was counted a single time. The chain uses TRBV6-6 and TRBJ2-1; no reliable D call. The germline CDR1 and CDR2 sequences are MNHNY and SVGAGI (reference sequence). CDR3 length: 13 amino acids. Trimming removed 2 bases from V and 5 bases from J, with 7 bases in between. The CDR3 here is CASSYGRDNEQFF. DNA for the CDR3: TGTGCCAGCAGTTACGGCCGGGACAATGAGCAGTTCTTC.

The chain employs TRBV11-2 and TRBJ2-7; 7 bases match TRBD1. Looked up from germline, CDR1 is SGHAT and CDR2 is FQNNGV. The CDR3 length is 15 residues. V trimming: 2 bases; J trimming: 2 bases; junction bases outside the gene matches: 6. CDR3 sequence reads: CASSLTATGTYEQYF. The DNA of the CDR3 is TGTGCCAGCAGCTTAACCGCGACAGGGACCTACGAGCAGTACTTC.

The chain uses TRBV6-5 and TRBJ2-1, with D maybe TRBD2 (6 bases). This CDR3 has 15 residues. The V gene's germline CDR1 is MNHEY and CDR2 SVGAGI. The V end lost 1 base, the J end lost 7 bases, and 14 bases lay between the germline ends. In nucleotides, the CDR3 is TGTGCCAGCAGTTACTATCCCCCGACTAGGAATGAGCAGTTCTTC. Protein sequence: CASSYYPPTRNEQFF.

Note on this clone: Other DNA variants within this sample encode the same CDR3. The V and J genes are TRBV13 and TRBJ2-7; D ambiguous. Germline V gene sequence: CDR1 PRHDT, CDR2 FYEKMQ (reference sequence). Between the trimmed V and J ends, which lost 0 bases and 3 bases, there was a span of 6 bases. This CDR3 contains 13 residues. The CDR3 loop is CASSLGQIYEQYF. For the CDR3, the DNA is TGTGCCAGCAGCTTAGGGCAGATCTACGAGCAGTACTTC.

The V and J genes are TRBV14 and TRBJ2-7; 7 nucleotides match TRBD1. Losses at the gene ends were 0 bases for V and 3 bases for J; bases not matched to a gene: 5. Germline values: CDR1 SGHDN, CDR2 FVKESK. The length of the CDR3 is 15 residues. The CDR3 region is CASSQDGTEYYEQYF. CDR3 in DNA: TGTGCCAGCAGCCAAGACGGGACAGAGTACTACGAGCAGTACTTC.

This clone was observed a single time. This rearrangement joins TRBV28 to TRBJ2-2; a weak D match, TRBD1 (6 bases). V gave up 5 bases and J gave up 3 bases, with 10 bases separating them. Germline loops: CDR1 MDHEN, CDR2 SYDVKM. This CDR3 is built from 14 residues. CDR3: CASSHPGDTGELFF. The CDR3 nucleotides read TGTGCCAGCAGTCACCCAGGGGACACCGGGGAGCTGTTTTTT.

The chain has TRBV7-2 and TRBJ1-6; a weak D match, TRBD1 (6 bases). V shed 5 bases and J shed 2 bases, with 16 bases lying between them. Germline-derived CDR1 and CDR2 are SGHTA and FQGNSA. This CDR3 comprises 17 residues. The CDR3 is CASSHSGGAAYNSPLHF. DNA of the CDR3: TGTGCCAGCAGCCATAGCGGGGGGGCGGCCTATAATTCACCCCTCCACTTT.

Turning to this clone: Other DNA variants within this sample encode the same CDR3. The gene calls are TRBV7-9 and TRBJ2-2; a weak D match, TRBD1 (5 bases). V was shortened by 5 bases and J by 4 bases, with 8 bases between the two germline ends. CDR1 is SEHNR, CDR2 FQNEAQ, per germline (reference sequence). This CDR3 has 13 amino acids. CDR3 region: CASSLTVTGELFF. CDR3 DNA sequence: TGTGCCAGCAGCCTGACAGTCACCGGGGAGCTGTTTTTT.

Notes on this clone: The sample carries other DNA sequences with the same CDR3. The chain links TRBV28 to TRBJ1-5; no definite D call. Germline loops: CDR1 MDHEN, CDR2 SYDVKM. Trimming shortened V by 8 bases and J by 0 bases, and 5 bases separated the two germline ends. The CDR3 length is 12 residues. CDR3 residues: CASSDSNQPQHF. The CDR3 nucleotides are TGTGCCAGCTCAGATAGCAATCAGCCCCAGCATTTT.

This chain joins TRBV10-1 and TRBJ2-2; 7 positions match TRBD1. From germline, CDR1 is WNHNN and CDR2 SYGVQD (reference sequence). CDR3 size: 16 residues. V shed 5 bases, J shed 0 bases, and the junction held 6 bases outside the gene matches. CDR3: CASSPTGTANTGELFF. CDR3 bases: TGCGCCAGCAGTCCCACCGGGACAGCGAACACCGGGGAGCTGTTTTTT.

The CDR3 DNA reads TGTGCCAGCACCCCCCGGGAGGGCACTGAAGCTTTCTTT. Translation gives CASTPREGTEAFF. This chain links TRBV5-6 with TRBJ1-1; D gene uncertain. Germline lookup yields CDR1 SGHDT and CDR2 YYEEEE. V gave up 6 bases and J gave up 4 bases, with 13 bases separating them. The CDR3 sequence is 13 residues long.

The chain recombines TRBV10-3 with TRBJ2-2; TRBD2 matches at 14 bases. J lost 8 bases, V lost 2 bases, and 4 bases had no gene match. CDR1 and CDR2 (germline): ENHRY, SYGVKD. The CDR3 contains 16 residues. The CDR3 reads CAISEPGTSGSGELFF. DNA of the CDR3: TGTGCCATCAGTGAGCCTGGGACTAGCGGGAGTGGGGAGCTGTTTTTT.

This clone was seen just once. Other DNA variants within this sample encode the same CDR3. The chain carries TRBV9 and TRBJ1-5; no clear D gene. Trimming removed 2 bases at V and 1 base at J, with 4 bases between. Germline values: CDR1 SGDLS, CDR2 YYNGEE. This CDR3 contains 13 residues. CDR3 amino acids: CASSVTSNQPQHF. CDR3 DNA: TGTGCCAGCAGCGTTACGAGCAATCAGCCCCAGCATTTT.

This clone was counted once. V gene TRBV11-2 combines with J gene TRBJ2-7; D tentatively reads TRBD1 or TRBD2 (5 bases each). The ends were cut back, 4 bases at V and 3 bases at J, with 19 bases in the middle. There are 16 residues in the CDR3. Germline CDR1 reads SGHAT; CDR2 reads FQNNGV. CDR3 nucleotide sequence: TGTGCCAGCAGCTCCCTTAGTGGGACCTCATTCTACGAGCAGTACTTC. Its translation: CASSSLSGTSFYEQYF.

In its sample, this clone was seen once. The same CDR3 can be traced to other DNA sequences in this sample. The chain joins TRBV6-5 to TRBJ2-7; TRBD2 aligns across 7 bases. Per the germline V gene, CDR1 is MNHEY and CDR2 is SVGAGI. J gave up 3 bases and V 5 bases, and 7 bases lay outside the gene matches. This CDR3 spans 14 amino acids. The CDR3 is CASSPGGGGYEQYF. The DNA of the CDR3 is TGTGCCAGCAGTCCGGGTGGGGGGGGCTACGAGCAGTACTTC.

The chain has TRBV7-9 and TRBJ1-1; no clear D. Trimming pared 4 bases from V and 11 bases from J, leaving 14 bases between. There are 12 residues in the CDR3. Germline lookup yields CDR1 SEHNR and CDR2 FQNEAQ (reference sequence). The CDR3 sequence is CASSSPDISAFF. The CDR3, as DNA: TGTGCCAGCAGCTCCCCTGACATTTCGGCTTTCTTT.

This chain uses TRBV11-2 with TRBJ1-4; no firm D call. This CDR3 has 14 residues. Trimming shortened V by 5 bases and J by 8 bases, and 15 bases separated the two germline ends. Per germline, CDR1 SGHAT and CDR2 FQNNGV. Here the CDR3 reads CASSPPGRGEKLFF. Written as DNA, the CDR3 is TGTGCCAGCAGCCCACCTGGGAGAGGAGAAAAACTGTTTTTT.

Notes on this clone: This same CDR3 is encoded by further DNA sequences in the sample. The V and J genes are TRBV10-2 and TRBJ1-5; TRBD1 matches 7 bases. The CDR3 loop spans 15 amino acids. V gave up 2 bases and J gave up 1 base; unmatched junction bases: 2. Germline lookup yields CDR1 WSHSY and CDR2 SAAADI. Here the CDR3 DNA reads TGCGCCAGCAGTGAGGAGGGGGCGAGCAATCAGCCCCAGCATTTT. This gives the protein CASSEEGASNQPQHF.

The chain combines TRBV19 with TRBJ2-7, with a weak D call TRBD2 (6 bases). V gave up 6 bases and J gave up 0 bases, with 15 bases separating them. Germline V gene sequence: CDR1 LNHDA, CDR2 SQIVND (reference sequence). CDR3 length equals 15 residues. The chain's CDR3 is CASRIRGDFSYEQYF. In DNA, the CDR3 is TGTGCCAGTAGGATCCGAGGGGACTTCTCCTACGAGCAGTACTTC.